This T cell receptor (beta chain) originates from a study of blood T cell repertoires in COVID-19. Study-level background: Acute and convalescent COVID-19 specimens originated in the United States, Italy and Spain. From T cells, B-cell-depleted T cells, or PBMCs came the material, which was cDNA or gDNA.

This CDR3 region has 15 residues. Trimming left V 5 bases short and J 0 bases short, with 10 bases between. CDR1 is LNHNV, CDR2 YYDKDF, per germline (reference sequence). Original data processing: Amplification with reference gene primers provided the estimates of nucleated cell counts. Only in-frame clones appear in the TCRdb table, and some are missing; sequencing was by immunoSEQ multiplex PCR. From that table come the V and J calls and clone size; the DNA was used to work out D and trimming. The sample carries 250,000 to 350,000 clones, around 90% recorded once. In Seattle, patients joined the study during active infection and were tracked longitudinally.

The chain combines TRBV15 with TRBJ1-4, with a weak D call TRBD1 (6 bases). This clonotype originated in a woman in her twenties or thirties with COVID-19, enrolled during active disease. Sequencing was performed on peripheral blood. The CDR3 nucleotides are TGTGCCACCAGCTGGGGGCTCGCAACTAATGAAAAACTGTTTTTT. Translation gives CATSWGLATNEKLFF.